The 29 T cell receptor beta chains given below trace back to one sample, sequenced in a study of human T cells and chemical hapten exposure. The time point: pre-sensitization, week 0. The treatment: therapeutic diphenylcyclopropenone sensitization with weekly scalp DPC. TCRdb itself ran the RACE reads through MiXCR, one entry per CDR3 protein. Among 250,000 to 300,000 distinct CDR3 sequences listed, roughly 8% were seen once. The input for sequencing was whole blood, taken in connection with sensitization to the hapten diphenylcyclopropenone (DPC). Source of these receptors: a man aged 18 to 30 with alopecia areata. Some clones in this sample may be carry-over from other donors' samples.

Only a few counts were recorded for this clonotype. The J gene is TRBJ2-3, the V gene TRBV12-3 or TRBV12-4; D is ambiguous. The ends were cut back, 4 bases at V and 1 base at J, with 12 bases in the middle. This CDR3 region has 15 residues. This chain's CDR3 is CASSSPLDRTDTQYF. In DNA form, the CDR3 reads TGTGCCAGCAGTTCTCCCCTTGACCGCACAGATACGCAGTATTTT.

V is TRBV7-9 and J is TRBJ1-1, with 12 nucleotides matching TRBD1. V lost 4 bases to trimming and J lost 1 base; unmatched junction nucleotides: 7. This CDR3 comprises 17 residues. The germline V gene encodes CDR1 SEHNR and CDR2 FQNEAQ (reference sequence). Written as DNA, the CDR3 is TGTGCCAGCAGCTCATTGGGACAGGGGGCGACGAACACTGAAGCTTTCTTT. As protein: CASSSLGQGATNTEAFF.

The chain links TRBV5-4 to TRBJ1-2, with TRBD1 matching over 9 bases. Losses at the gene ends were 4 bases for V and 7 bases for J; bases not matched to a gene: 8. This CDR3 contains 14 residues. CDR1 is SGHNT and CDR2 is YYREEE in the germline V gene (reference sequence). The CDR3 region has the DNA TGTGCCAGCAGCGGGGGACAGGGCGGGTTTGGCTACACCTTC. It codes for CASSGGQGGFGYTF.

CDR3 nucleotides: TGTGCCAGCAGCTCGGACAGGCGAAAGCGGGAGACCCAGTACTTC. Its protein is CASSSDRRKRETQYF. The gene calls are TRBV5-5 and TRBJ2-5, with 7 bases aligning to TRBD1. J lost 5 bases, V lost 3 bases, and 10 bases had no gene match. CDR1 SGHKS and CDR2 YYEKEE come from the germline V gene (reference sequence). The CDR3 length is 15 residues.

This chain links TRBV4-2 with TRBJ2-2; D unresolved. This CDR3 is built from 16 residues. V shed 4 bases and J shed 3 bases, with 15 bases lying between them. Germline assignment: CDR1 LGHNA and CDR2 YNFKEQ. The DNA of the CDR3 is TGTGCCAGCAGCCGGCAGCTAGTAGGTGACACCGGGGAGCTGTTTTTT. As protein: CASSRQLVGDTGELFF.

This clonotype showed up just a few times. CDR3 sequence (DNA): TGTGCCAGCAGCTTAGCTTCGACTACCTACAATGAGCAGTTCTTC. It codes for CASSLASTTYNEQFF. The chain has TRBV7-2 and TRBJ2-1; D possibly corresponds to TRBD2 (5 bases). The V gene lost 0 bases and the J gene lost 2 bases, with 8 bases spanning the gap. This CDR3 is 15 amino acids long. Germline loops: CDR1 SGHTA, CDR2 FQGNSA.

This clonotype was recorded many times. The chain uses TRBV9 and TRBJ1-1; perhaps TRBD1 as D (6 bases). Trimming left V 4 bases short and J 6 bases short, with 22 bases between. Germline CDR1 and CDR2: SGDLS and YYNGEE. The CDR3 loop spans 16 amino acids. The CDR3 loop reads CASSNRQAIPGAEAFF. Written as DNA, the CDR3 is TGTGCCAGCAGCAATAGACAGGCCATCCCGGGCGCTGAAGCTTTCTTT. Full variable domain (outside the CDR3, taken from reference TRBV9 and TRBJ1-1): DSGVTQTPKHLITATGQRVTLRCSPRSGDLSVYWYQQSLDQGLQFLIQYYNGEERAKGNILERFSAQQFPDLHSELNLSSLELGDSALYFCASSNRQAIPGAEAFFGQGTRLTVV.

This clonotype has only a few counts. An end of the junction does not agree with germline; a read error may underlie this. The CDR3 loop is CVSSLAGDTDTQYF. The CDR3 DNA reads as TGTGTCAGCAGCTTAGCGGGGGACACAGATACGCAGTATTTT. The V and J genes are TRBV7-2 and TRBJ2-3; 9 positions agree with TRBD2. The CDR3 loop spans 14 amino acids. Germline lookup yields CDR1 SGHTA and CDR2 FQGNSA.

The V call is TRBV6-1, the J call TRBJ1-2, with no clear D. The CDR3 loop spans 12 amino acids. V was pared by 8 bases and J by 3 bases, with 10 bases between. In germline, CDR1 is MNHNS, CDR2 SASEGT. CDR3 protein: CASGGPDYGYTF. CDR3 nucleotide sequence: TGTGCCAGCGGAGGCCCCGACTATGGCTACACCTTC.

The chain couples TRBV6-5 to TRBJ1-1; D might be TRBD1 (6 bases). The germline V and J ends were trimmed by 0 bases and 10 bases, with 12 bases remaining between them. Germline V gene data show CDR1 as MNHEY and CDR2 as SVGAGI. The CDR3 extends over 13 amino acids. In DNA, the CDR3 is TGTGCCAGCAGTTACTCCACAGGGTTCGGAGCTTTCTTT. This translates into CASSYSTGFGAFF.

The V gene is TRBV29-1, the J gene TRBJ1-1; D is perhaps TRBD1 (5 bases). V shed 6 bases and J shed 0 bases, with 11 bases lying between them. CDR3 length: 13 amino acids. Germline CDR1 reads SQVTM; CDR2 reads ANQGSEA. The CDR3: CSVSGLMNTEAFF. Written as DNA, the CDR3 is TGCAGCGTATCGGGACTTATGAACACTGAAGCTTTCTTT.

V usage is TRBV10-3 and J usage is TRBJ2-2; TRBD1 is a possible D gene (5 bases). This CDR3 contains 15 residues. Germline-derived CDR1 and CDR2 are ENHRY and SYGVKD. Trimming shortened V by 6 bases and J by 6 bases, and 17 bases separated the two germline ends. CDR3 coding DNA: TGTGCCATCAGATCCCAGGACATCGGCCCCGGGGAGCTGTTTTTT. Translating it yields CAIRSQDIGPGELFF.

At least ten counts were recorded for this clonotype. V and J are TRBV28 and TRBJ1-1; a possible D gene is TRBD1 (6 bases). Germline values: CDR1 MDHEN, CDR2 SYDVKM. CDR3 length: 16 amino acids. V dropped 3 bases and J dropped 0 bases, with 14 bases sitting between them. The CDR3 DNA follows: TGTGCCAGCAGTTTCCTGGGGGGGCAGTTGAACACTGAAGCTTTCTTT. It encodes CASSFLGGQLNTEAFF.

This clonotype was counted only a few times. This chain uses TRBV9 with TRBJ2-7; 7 positions match TRBD1. The CDR3 is 19 amino acids. The germline gives CDR1 SGDLS, CDR2 YYNGEE. The V and J ends lost 0 bases and 3 bases, in that order; junction bases with no gene match: 18. In DNA, the CDR3 is TGTGCCAGCAGCGTAGTGGGACAGCTACAAACTAGGCCTTTCTACGAGCAGTACGTC. As protein: CASSVVGQLQTRPFYEQYV.

This clonotype has more than one count but fewer than ten. This chain uses TRBV4-1 with TRBJ1-1; perhaps TRBD1 as D (5 bases). The germline CDR1 and CDR2 sequences are MGHRA and YSYEKL. V dropped 0 bases and J dropped 5 bases, with 22 bases sitting between them. The CDR3 totals 18 residues. CDR3 nucleotides: TGCGCCAGCAGCCAAGAAACTTTTAGGGGTGGGGATGGAACTGAAGCTTTCTTT. Its protein is CASSQETFRGGDGTEAFF.

This clonotype has a count of ten or more. This rearrangement joins TRBV6-6 to TRBJ1-6, with D unresolved. The CDR3 covers 16 residues. CDR1 and CDR2 (germline): MNHNY, SVGAGI (reference sequence). Trimming pared 2 bases from V and 4 bases from J, leaving 12 bases between. CDR3 protein: CASSYAQSPYNSPLHF. CDR3 in DNA: TGTGCCAGCAGTTACGCACAAAGCCCGTATAATTCACCCCTCCACTTT.

The genes are TRBV7-9 and TRBJ2-5; 8 bases are a match to TRBD1. Germline V gene sequence: CDR1 SEHNR, CDR2 FQNEAQ (reference sequence). The J segment lost 1 base and the V segment lost 2 bases, leaving 3 bases of the junction unmatched. This CDR3 has 15 residues. CDR3 sequence: CASSLFDRGQETQYF. The CDR3 DNA is TGTGCCAGCAGCTTATTTGACAGGGGCCAAGAGACCCAGTACTTC.

The chain couples TRBV27 to TRBJ2-5; TRBD1 aligns across 8 bases. The CDR3 contains 15 residues. The V segment lost 5 bases and the J segment 7 bases; nucleotides outside the gene matches: 12. Germline V gives CDR1 MNHEY, CDR2 SMNVEV (reference sequence). CDR3 sequence reads: CASSAGTGPQGTQYF. CDR3 sequence (DNA): TGTGCCAGCAGTGCAGGGACAGGCCCGCAGGGGACCCAGTACTTC.

This clonotype was recorded a few times. The chain is built from TRBV5-1 and TRBJ2-7, with TRBD2 matching 9 bases. Germline values: CDR1 SGHRS, CDR2 YFSETQ. V trimming: 0 bases; J trimming: 0 bases; junction bases outside the gene matches: 4. The CDR3 contains 16 residues. CDR3 in DNA: TGCGCCAGCAGCTTGGAAGTAGCGGGGGCCTCCTACGAGCAGTACTTC. It codes for CASSLEVAGASYEQYF.

This clonotype was observed a handful of times. The chain links TRBV27 to TRBJ1-5, with D unclear. This CDR3 is built from 15 residues. In germline, CDR1 is MNHEY, CDR2 SMNVEV (reference sequence). V was cut by 3 bases and J by 7 bases, with 16 bases left in between. The CDR3 loop is CASSFQFDGGQPQHF. For the CDR3, the DNA is TGTGCCAGCAGTTTTCAGTTCGATGGAGGGCAGCCCCAGCATTTT.

This clonotype was seen a few times. This chain joins TRBV7-3 and TRBJ2-2; 11 nucleotides line up with TRBD2. This CDR3 is 18 amino acids long. Trimming removed 1 base from V and 5 bases from J; junction bases left unmatched: 9. CDR1 and CDR2 (germline): SGHTA, FQGTGA. CDR3 protein: CASSLSTSGGIPTGELFF. The DNA of the CDR3 is TGTGCCAGCAGCTTAAGCACTAGCGGGGGAATCCCGACCGGGGAGCTGTTTTTT.

At least ten counts were recorded for this clonotype. In DNA form, the CDR3 reads TGCGCCAGCAGCTTCCGCCCCCTAGGGGGAGATTCACCCCTCCACTTT. It yields the protein CASSFRPLGGDSPLHF. This chain uses TRBV5-1 with TRBJ1-6; possible D gene TRBD1, 6 bases. V lost 2 bases and J 8 bases, leaving 17 bases between the germline ends. From germline, CDR1 is SGHRS and CDR2 YFSETQ. CDR3 size: 16 residues.

This clonotype was detected many times. Here the CDR3 DNA reads TGCGCCAGCAGCTTGGACAGTCCTAGCACAGATACGCAGTATTTT. Protein product: CASSLDSPSTDTQYF. The chain uses TRBV5-1 and TRBJ2-3; D is ambiguous. CDR3 length: 15 amino acids. Germline lookup yields CDR1 SGHRS and CDR2 YFSETQ. V lost 0 bases to trimming and J lost 0 bases, with 8 bases between them.

This rearrangement joins TRBV20-1 to TRBJ1-3; D gene unclear. In germline, CDR1 is DFQATT, CDR2 SNEGSKA (reference sequence). V gave up 0 bases and J gave up 4 bases, with 4 bases separating them. The CDR3 has 12 residues. Here the CDR3 reads CSAREGGNTIYF. CDR3 coding DNA: TGCAGTGCTAGAGAGGGGGGAAACACCATATATTTT.

This clonotype has more than one count but fewer than ten. The chain combines TRBV7-8 with TRBJ1-5; D gene unclear. Germline V gene sequence: CDR1 SGHVS, CDR2 FQNEAQ. V lost 4 bases to trimming and J lost 2 bases, with 12 bases between them. The CDR3 is made up of 15 amino acids. The CDR3 reads CASSSLVRGNQPQHF. As DNA, the CDR3 is TGTGCCAGCAGCTCCCTTGTGCGGGGCAATCAGCCCCAGCATTTT.

Comment on this clonotype: Its ends do not fully match the called genes, so a read error is possible. This chain joins TRBV28 and TRBJ1-2, with 8 nucleotides matching TRBD1. Looked up from germline, CDR1 is MDHEN and CDR2 is SYDVKM. The CDR3 loop spans 15 amino acids. The CDR3 DNA reads as TGTGCCAGCAGTTTAGGACAGCAGGGGGCGAGACAAGTGAGCTTC. Protein product: CASSLGQQGARQVSF.

The chain has TRBV4-3 and TRBJ2-4; perhaps TRBD2 as D (6 bases). V gave up 2 bases and J gave up 9 bases, with 14 bases separating them. CDR1 and CDR2 (germline): LGHNA, YSLEER. The CDR3 covers 14 residues. The chain's CDR3 is CASSQFYQGLIQYF. CDR3 nucleotides: TGCGCCAGCAGCCAATTCTACCAGGGACTCATTCAGTACTTC.

This clonotype appeared many times. The chain joins TRBV5-1 to TRBJ2-5; D is possibly TRBD1 or TRBD2 (5 bases each). V dropped 3 bases and J dropped 2 bases, with 11 bases sitting between them. The CDR3 contains 14 residues. Germline CDR1 and CDR2: SGHRS and YFSETQ. The CDR3 DNA follows: TGCGCCAGCAGCTCGGGACGGCCTCAAGAGACCCAGTACTTC. It yields the protein CASSSGRPQETQYF.

This clonotype was seen a handful of times. The chain has TRBV6-5 and TRBJ2-7, with 7 bases lining up with TRBD1. This CDR3 has 15 amino acids. V trimming: 4 bases; J trimming: 2 bases; junction bases outside the gene matches: 8. The germline CDR1 and CDR2 sequences are MNHEY and SVGAGI. Here the CDR3 reads CASSFQQGTAYEQYF. The CDR3 nucleotides read TGTGCCAGCAGTTTCCAACAGGGGACAGCCTACGAGCAGTACTTC.